The next 27 T cell receptor beta chains were all read from a single sample in a study of T-cell reconstitution after alpha-beta-depleted transplantation in children. Preparing the TCRbeta library involved the use of unique molecular identifiers. In TCRdb, the PCR reads were re-called with MiXCR into one record per CDR3 protein. The sample holds about 980,000 distinct CDR3 sequences; about 30% are singletons and the top ten take over 25%. The sequencing used PBMCs, mostly from graft donor cells, collected 360 days after TCRalphabeta/CD19-depleted stem cell transplant. The source is a boy in the first two years of life who had a stem cell transplant for SCID, so the T cells may come from the graft donor.

This clonotype has a handful of counts. The chain combines TRBV7-2 with TRBJ2-5; 8 bases are a match to TRBD1. Trimming removed 2 bases from V and 4 bases from J; junction bases left unmatched: 9. This CDR3 contains 16 residues. Germline V lookup: CDR1 SGHTA, CDR2 FQGNSA. CDR3 sequence: CASSLIRQGAGETQYF. The CDR3 DNA is TGTGCCAGCAGCTTAATTCGGCAGGGGGCTGGAGAGACCCAGTACTTC.

The chain joins TRBV20-1 to TRBJ1-2; no reliable D call. The V end lost 5 bases, the J end lost 0 bases, and 10 bases lay between the germline ends. The CDR3 sequence is 13 residues long. Germline V lookup: CDR1 DFQATT, CDR2 SNEGSKA (reference sequence). For the CDR3, the DNA is TGCAGTGCTGTTATCAACTCTAACTATGGCTACACCTTC. Its protein product is CSAVINSNYGYTF.

This clonotype came up a few times. This rearrangement joins TRBV10-3 to TRBJ2-7; possibly TRBD1 for D (6 bases). Trimming stripped 4 bases from V and 7 bases from J, with 14 bases between. Germline V gene sequence: CDR1 ENHRY, CDR2 SYGVKD. This CDR3 has 13 residues. CDR3 sequence: CAISVGRGGEQYF. The CDR3 coding sequence is TGTGCCATCAGTGTGGGCAGGGGCGGGGAGCAGTACTTC.

This clonotype was seen a handful of times. CDR3 bases: TGTGCCAGCAGCTTAGGGACCATAGCGGGGCGGTACAATGAGCAGTTCTTC. It codes for CASSLGTIAGRYNEQFF. V gene TRBV7-9 combines with J gene TRBJ2-1; 8 positions agree with TRBD2. Looked up from germline, CDR1 is SEHNR and CDR2 is FQNEAQ (reference sequence). The ends lost 1 base at V and 4 bases at J; junction bases unmatched: 9. This CDR3 is built from 17 residues.

In its sample, this clonotype was seen a few times. The chain joins TRBV6-5 to TRBJ1-6, with D possibly being TRBD1 (5 bases). V was pared by 2 bases and J by 7 bases, with 12 bases between. The CDR3 runs to 15 residues. The germline V gene encodes CDR1 MNHEY and CDR2 SVGAGI. For the CDR3, the DNA is TGTGCCAGCAGTTACGGGGGGTTTTGGAATTCACCCCTCCACTTT. It encodes CASSYGGFWNSPLHF.

The V call is TRBV7-9, the J call TRBJ1-1; D is perhaps TRBD1 (6 bases). V was pared by 8 bases and J by 8 bases, with 15 bases between. The CDR3 is 12 residues long. Germline lookup yields CDR1 SEHNR and CDR2 FQNEAQ (reference sequence). The CDR3 nucleotides are TGTGCCAGCGCCAACCTAGGGACAGAAGCTTTCTTT. Protein product: CASANLGTEAFF.

This sequence joins TRBV20-1 and TRBJ2-3; D unclear. The V and J ends lost 6 bases and 2 bases respectively, with 12 bases between them. CDR3 length: 13 residues. The germline V gene encodes CDR1 DFQATT and CDR2 SNEGSKA (reference sequence). CDR3 loop: CSAVDLSTDTQYF. CDR3 DNA sequence: TGCAGTGCCGTGGACCTCTCCACAGATACGCAGTATTTT.

The chain is built from TRBV4-3 and TRBJ2-7; 7 bases are shared with TRBD2. CDR1 LGHNA and CDR2 YSLEER come from the germline V gene. This CDR3 has 17 amino acids. J was trimmed by 1 base and V by 1 base; bases with no gene match: 10. For the CDR3, the DNA is TGCGCCAGCAGCCAAGTTTGGACCACTAGCGAGTCCTACGAGCAGTACTTC. This codes for CASSQVWTTSESYEQYF.

This clonotype was counted between two and nine times. The chain links TRBV18 to TRBJ2-3; D is unclear. V was clipped by 2 bases and J by 2 bases, with 11 bases between them. CDR3 size: 15 residues. Germline V lookup: CDR1 KGHSH, CDR2 LQKENI. CDR3 nucleotides: TGTGCCAGCTCACCAGGGCGGTTTAACACAGATACGCAGTATTTT. It yields the protein CASSPGRFNTDTQYF.

This clonotype was seen many times. The chain couples TRBV5-1 to TRBJ1-1, with D maybe TRBD1 (5 bases). This CDR3 has 16 residues. With 3 bases removed from V and 1 base from J, the gap between germline ends came to 16 bases. Germline V gives CDR1 SGHRS, CDR2 YFSETQ. The CDR3 is CASSSQTVVRNTEAFF. DNA for the CDR3: TGCGCCAGCAGCTCGCAGACAGTCGTCAGGAACACTGAAGCTTTCTTT.

This chain links TRBV12-3 or TRBV12-4 with TRBJ2-1; no definite D call. The germline V and J ends were trimmed by 10 bases and 5 bases, with 12 bases remaining between them. The CDR3 totals 12 residues. This CDR3 reads CATSKWDNEQFF. The CDR3 nucleotides read TGTGCCACCTCGAAATGGGACAATGAGCAGTTCTTC.

This clonotype was seen only a few times. The V and J genes are TRBV4-3 and TRBJ2-3, with D unresolved. In germline, CDR1 is LGHNA, CDR2 YSLEER. CDR3 length: 17 residues. Trimming shortened V by 0 bases and J by 5 bases, and 18 bases separated the two germline ends. CDR3 loop: CASSQDPPGPFLDTQYF. The CDR3 DNA reads TGCGCCAGCAGCCAAGATCCTCCGGGTCCTTTCTTAGATACGCAGTATTTT.

The J gene is TRBJ2-5, the V gene TRBV7-2; 10 bases are a match to TRBD1. CDR3 length: 17 amino acids. V shed 3 bases, J shed 5 bases, and the junction held 12 bases outside the gene matches. Germline V gene lookup returns CDR1 SGHTA and CDR2 FQGNSA. This chain's CDR3 is CASSLLPGQGILETQYF. CDR3 nucleotides: TGTGCCAGCAGCTTGCTTCCGGGACAGGGGATTTTGGAGACCCAGTACTTC.

The chain combines TRBV5-1 with TRBJ2-7; 8 positions agree with TRBD1. Germline V CDR1 and CDR2: SGHRS, YFSETQ. This CDR3 comprises 13 residues. V dropped 8 bases and J dropped 3; count of bases not matched to a gene: 7. CDR3 DNA: TGCGCCAGTCGGGCCGGGACAGGCTACGAGCAGTACTTC. Translation gives CASRAGTGYEQYF.

Many counts were recorded for this clonotype. The rearrangement links TRBV28 to TRBJ2-5; TRBD2 matches 7 bases. The CDR3 has 15 amino acids. The trim removed 4 bases at V and 1 base at J, leaving 6 bases unmatched. Germline-derived CDR1 and CDR2 are MDHEN and SYDVKM. In nucleotides, the CDR3 is TGTGCCAGCAGTTCCCGGGGGGACCCCCAAGAGACCCAGTACTTC. Translating gives CASSSRGDPQETQYF. The full variable domain, with the rest looked up from reference TRBV28 and TRBJ2-5, is DVKVTQSSRYLVKRTGEKVFLECVQDMDHENMFWYRQDPGLGLRLIYFSYDVKMKEKGDIPEGYSVSREKKERFSLILESASTNQTSMYLCASSSRGDPQETQYFGPGTRLLVL.

Remarks on this clonotype: Lacking the conserved final phenylalanine or tryptophan, this CDR3 likely reflects a read error. The V gene is TRBV6-1, the J gene TRBJ1-3, with D maybe TRBD1 (6 bases). The CDR3 runs 14 residues. Germline CDR1 MNHNS, CDR2 SASEGT. V was clipped by 6 bases and J by 2 bases, with 11 bases between them. CDR3 protein: CASSWSGAGNTIYC. The CDR3 DNA reads as TGTGCCAGCAGCTGGTCAGGGGCTGGAAACACCATATATTGT.

V usage is TRBV28 and J usage is TRBJ1-4; the D is unclear. V was pared by 5 bases and J by 5 bases, with 15 bases between. CDR1 and CDR2 (germline): MDHEN, SYDVKM. This CDR3 has 15 amino acids. CDR3 in DNA: TGTGCCAGCAGTACTGCGGGTTTGGGGAATGAAAAACTGTTTTTT. It is translated as CASSTAGLGNEKLFF.

This clonotype has a handful of counts. This rearrangement joins TRBV20-1 to TRBJ2-1; 10 bases agree with TRBD2. Germline CDR1 and CDR2: DFQATT and SNEGSKA (reference sequence). This CDR3 spans 14 amino acids. The V gene end was trimmed by 2 bases and the J gene end by 9 bases; junction bases not matched to a gene: 7. The CDR3 spells CSARFSGGASEQFF. The DNA of the CDR3 is TGCAGTGCTAGATTCAGCGGGGGGGCGTCTGAGCAGTTCTTC.

This clonotype was found a few times. The J gene is TRBJ1-1, the V gene TRBV5-1, with D perhaps TRBD1 (5 bases). The CDR3 covers 14 residues. Germline V gene data show CDR1 as SGHRS and CDR2 as YFSETQ. V was cut by 4 bases and J by 3 bases, with 13 bases left in between. This CDR3 is CASSQQDGDTEAFF. The CDR3 DNA is TGCGCCAGCAGCCAACAGGACGGAGACACTGAAGCTTTCTTT.

The chain employs TRBV5-1 and TRBJ2-6; TRBD1 agrees at 9 bases. Trimming took 7 bases from V and 4 from J; bases not matched to a gene: 9. Germline V gene lookup returns CDR1 SGHRS and CDR2 YFSETQ. The CDR3 totals 16 residues. The CDR3 reads CASETGGTSGANVLTF. The CDR3 DNA sequence: TGCGCCAGCGAAACAGGGGGCACCTCCGGGGCCAACGTCCTGACTTTC. The variable domain in full, with the rest retrieved from reference TRBV5-1 and TRBJ2-6, is KAGVTQTPRYLIKTRGQQVTLSCSPISGHRSVSWYQQTPGQGLQFLFEYFSETQRNKGNFPGRFSGRQFSNSRSEMNVSTLELGDSALYLCASETGGTSGANVLTFGAGSRLTVL.

This chain links TRBV12-3 or TRBV12-4 with TRBJ1-1, with a tentative D call TRBD1 (5 bases). Trimming left V 6 bases short and J 6 bases short, with 26 bases between. The CDR3 totals 17 residues. DNA of the CDR3: TGTGCCAGCAGCGCGACCGTCATCAGGGCGCAGAGGTCTGAAGCTTTCTTT. It codes for CASSATVIRAQRSEAFF.

V and J are TRBV7-2 and TRBJ2-1; TRBD2 aligns across 8 bases. The CDR3 sequence is 17 residues long. Trimming removed 3 bases from V and 4 bases from J; junction bases left unmatched: 11. Germline values: CDR1 SGHTA, CDR2 FQGNSA. As DNA, the CDR3 is TGTGCCAGCAGCTTTCGCCCGCCGGGGGGGAGTTACAATGAGCAGTTCTTC. Protein product: CASSFRPPGGSYNEQFF.

This clonotype was observed a handful of times. J is TRBJ2-3 and V is TRBV12-3 or TRBV12-4; D uncertain. V shed 5 bases and J shed 3 bases, with 12 bases lying between them. CDR3 length: 14 amino acids. The CDR3 region has the DNA TGTGCCAGCAGTCCCGGACCGGTAACAGATACGCAGTATTTT. Translation gives CASSPGPVTDTQYF.

This clonotype was seen only a few times. The chain has TRBV18 and TRBJ2-2; D unclear. V gave up 3 bases and J gave up 3 bases, with 8 bases separating them. The length of the CDR3 is 14 residues. Germline V lookup: CDR1 KGHSH, CDR2 LQKENI. The CDR3 sequence: CASSPSLDTGELFF. The CDR3, as DNA: TGTGCCAGCTCACCGTCTTTGGACACCGGGGAGCTGTTTTTT.

This clonotype was picked up a small number of times. V is TRBV5-1 and J is TRBJ1-1, with 8 bases lining up with TRBD1. The CDR3 is 15 amino acids. Looked up from germline, CDR1 is SGHRS and CDR2 is YFSETQ. Trimming removed 3 bases from V and 6 bases from J; junction bases left unmatched: 10. Here the CDR3 DNA reads TGCGCCAGCAGCTCCAAGCCGGGACAGGAATCTGAAGCTTTCTTT. This translates into CASSSKPGQESEAFF.

This clonotype showed up just a few times. The chain combines TRBV5-1 with TRBJ2-1; D possibly corresponds to TRBD1 (7 bases). The CDR3 runs 15 residues. The ends were cut back, 1 base at V and 7 bases at J, with 15 bases in the middle. Germline values: CDR1 SGHRS, CDR2 YFSETQ. The CDR3 here is CASSLTSSGGNEQFF. CDR3 nucleotides: TGCGCCAGCAGCTTGACTAGTTCAGGGGGGAATGAGCAGTTCTTC. The whole variable domain, remainder taken from reference TRBV5-1 and TRBJ2-1, is KAGVTQTPRYLIKTRGQQVTLSCSPISGHRSVSWYQQTPGQGLQFLFEYFSETQRNKGNFPGRFSGRQFSNSRSEMNVSTLELGDSALYLCASSLTSSGGNEQFFGPGTRLTVL.

The rearrangement joins TRBV12-3 or TRBV12-4 to TRBJ2-7, with 10 bases that match TRBD2. V gave up 6 bases and J gave up 3 bases; unmatched junction bases: 14. The CDR3 is 17 amino acids. In DNA, the CDR3 is TGTGCCAGCAGACTAACCCAGGGTCTAGCGGGGGACTACGAGCAGTACTTC. This sequence encodes CASRLTQGLAGDYEQYF.